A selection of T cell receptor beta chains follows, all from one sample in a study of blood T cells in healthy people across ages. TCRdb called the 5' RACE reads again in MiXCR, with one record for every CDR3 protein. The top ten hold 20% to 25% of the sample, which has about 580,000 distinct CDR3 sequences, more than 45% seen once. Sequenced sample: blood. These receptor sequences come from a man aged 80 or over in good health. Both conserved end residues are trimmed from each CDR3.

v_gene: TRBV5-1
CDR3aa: ASSFNPLDGYT

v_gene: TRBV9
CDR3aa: ASSTSTGELF

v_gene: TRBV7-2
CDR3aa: ASSVTGSYEQY

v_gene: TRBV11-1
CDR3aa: ASSSSGQGVETQY

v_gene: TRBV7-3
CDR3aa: ASSLGGSPDTQY

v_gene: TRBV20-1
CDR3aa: SAGAGKGGTDTQY

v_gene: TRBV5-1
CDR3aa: ASSLSGKNTGELF

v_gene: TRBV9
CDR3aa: ASSAGVGEGYGYT

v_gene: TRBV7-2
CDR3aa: ASSLYRTVSYEQY

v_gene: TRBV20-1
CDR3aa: SARPRREAYNEQF

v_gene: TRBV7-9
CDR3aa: ANSLGQALSNYGYT

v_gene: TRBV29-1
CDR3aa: SVDVGRETQY

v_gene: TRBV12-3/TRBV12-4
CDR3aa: ASSSVSPLH

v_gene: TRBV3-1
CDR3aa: ASSQSVKNIQY

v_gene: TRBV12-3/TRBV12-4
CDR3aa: ASKRAPGNRIQY

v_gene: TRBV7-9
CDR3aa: ASRSPGQGAGEQY

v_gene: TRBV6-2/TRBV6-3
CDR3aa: ASSYWRGTEAF

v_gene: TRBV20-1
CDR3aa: SARDGRGLGYT

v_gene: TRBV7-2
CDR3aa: ASSLVGSGYNEQF

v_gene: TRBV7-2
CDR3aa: ASSLGGQGARDTRY

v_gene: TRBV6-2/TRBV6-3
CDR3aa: ASSYPAGGRLNTEAF

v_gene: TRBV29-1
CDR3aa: SVDLGRVTDTQY

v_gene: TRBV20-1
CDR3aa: SARVSGYTEAF

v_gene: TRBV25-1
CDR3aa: ASSELAGNEQF

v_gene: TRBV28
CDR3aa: ASSPGTGGWTNEKLF

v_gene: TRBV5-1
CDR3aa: ASSMAYEQY

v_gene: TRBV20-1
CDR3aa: SASLGGDSYEQY

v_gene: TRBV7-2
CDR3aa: ASSHTGTMLNEQF

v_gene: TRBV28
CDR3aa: ASSVLAGAYEQY

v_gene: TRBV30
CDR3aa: AWNSGEPLAGQY

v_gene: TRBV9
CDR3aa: ASSPAGSGYEQY

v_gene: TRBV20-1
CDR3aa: SATVLDRADEQY

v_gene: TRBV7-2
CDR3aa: ASSLAAGPTQYEQY

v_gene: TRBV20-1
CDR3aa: SAASGGAKETQY

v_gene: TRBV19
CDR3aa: ASSLDRDSNQPQH

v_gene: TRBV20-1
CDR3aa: SARVASNRWGYNEQF

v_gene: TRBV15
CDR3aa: AYRGRQSGANVLT

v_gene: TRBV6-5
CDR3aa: ASSYAENSYEQF

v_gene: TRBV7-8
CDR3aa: ASSLARVGVGADTQY

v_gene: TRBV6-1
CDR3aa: GSSDRAGRGSYEQY

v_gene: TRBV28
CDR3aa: ASSSGYEKLF

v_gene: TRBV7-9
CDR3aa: ASRPTGTGELF

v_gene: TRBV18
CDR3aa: ASSYRDANYGYT

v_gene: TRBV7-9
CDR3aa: ASSPQLIQETQY

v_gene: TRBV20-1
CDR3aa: SAPLAGGFTDTQY